This TCR beta chain derives from a study of OX40 agonist ivuxolimab in advanced cancers. Study-level background: Dose-escalation patients had hepatocellular carcinoma, melanoma, renal cell or head and neck cancer. Notes on the study in general: Partial responders receiving 0.1-3.0 mg/kg showed among the lowest clonal expansion. At doses 0.1 to 3.0 mg/kg, CD4+ and CD8+ clones expanded. In a subset of nonresponders, normalized T-cell clonal expansion was also low.

The CDR3 is 16 amino acids. The V segment lost 0 bases and the J segment 5 bases; nucleotides outside the gene matches: 4. Germline-derived CDR1 and CDR2 are MNHEY and SVGAGI. As for this clone: The target antigen is unknown.

Clones were sequenced by immunoSEQ multiplex PCR, and TCRdb holds only the in-frame ones, with some missing. This table has 35,000 to 45,000 clones, around two thirds appearing once. Sequences were derived from CD4+ or CD8+ T cells sorted from blood, sampled in a trial of the OX40 agonist ivuxolimab. The V call is TRBV6-5, the J call TRBJ2-2, with 9 bases aligning to TRBD1. The clonotype originates from an adult with an advanced solid tumor such as melanoma, head and neck, liver or kidney cancer. CDR3 nucleotide sequence: TGTGCCAGCAGTTACTCGGGACAGGGATTGACCGGGGAGCTGTTTTTT. Its translation is CASSYSGQGLTGELFF.